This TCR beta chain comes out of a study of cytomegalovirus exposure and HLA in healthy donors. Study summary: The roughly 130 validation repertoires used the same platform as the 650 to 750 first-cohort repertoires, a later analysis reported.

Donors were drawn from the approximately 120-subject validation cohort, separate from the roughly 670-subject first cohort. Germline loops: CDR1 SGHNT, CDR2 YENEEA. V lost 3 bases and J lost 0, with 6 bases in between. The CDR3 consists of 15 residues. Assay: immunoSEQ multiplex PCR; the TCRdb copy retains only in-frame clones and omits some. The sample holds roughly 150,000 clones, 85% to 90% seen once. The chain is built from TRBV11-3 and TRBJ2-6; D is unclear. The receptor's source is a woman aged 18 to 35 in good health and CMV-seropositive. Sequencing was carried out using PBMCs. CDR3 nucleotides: TGTGCCAGCAGCTTTAGGAGCTCTGGGGCCAACGTCCTGACTTTC. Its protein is CASSFRSSGANVLTF.